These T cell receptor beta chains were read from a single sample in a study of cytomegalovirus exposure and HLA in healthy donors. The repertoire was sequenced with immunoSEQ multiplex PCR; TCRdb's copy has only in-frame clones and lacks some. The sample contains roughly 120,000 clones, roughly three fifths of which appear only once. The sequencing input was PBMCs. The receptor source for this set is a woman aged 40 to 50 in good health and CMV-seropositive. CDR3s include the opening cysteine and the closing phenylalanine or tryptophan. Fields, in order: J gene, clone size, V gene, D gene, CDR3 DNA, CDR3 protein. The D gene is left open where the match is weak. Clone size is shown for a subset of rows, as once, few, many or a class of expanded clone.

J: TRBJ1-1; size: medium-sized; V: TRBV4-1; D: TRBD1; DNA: TGCGCCAGCAGCCAAGAATCATTTTCGACAGGGCAGCCAGCTTTCTTT; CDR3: CASSQESFSTGQPAFF
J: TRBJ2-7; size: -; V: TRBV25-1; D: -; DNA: TGTGCCAGCAGTTCGCCCGGGACAAGTGGCGAGCAGTACTTC; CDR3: CASSSPGTSGEQYF
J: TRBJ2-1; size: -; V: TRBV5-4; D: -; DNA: TGTGCCAGCAGCCAGGGTCTAGCGCCCGGGAATGAGCAGTTCTTC; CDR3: CASSQGLAPGNEQFF
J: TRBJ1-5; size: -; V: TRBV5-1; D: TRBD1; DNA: TGCGCCAGCAGCTTGGGGGCACAGGGGGATAGCAATCAGCCCCAGCATTTT; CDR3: CASSLGAQGDSNQPQHF
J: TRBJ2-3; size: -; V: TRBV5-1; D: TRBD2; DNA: TGCGCCAGCAGCTTGGTAGCTAGCGGGAGCCCCACAGATACGCAGTATTTT; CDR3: CASSLVASGSPTDTQYF
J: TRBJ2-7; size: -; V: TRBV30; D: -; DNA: TGTGCCTGGAGTGCGTCCTACGAGCAGTACTTC; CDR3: CAWSASYEQYF
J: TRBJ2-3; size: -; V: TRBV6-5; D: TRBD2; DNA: TGTGCCAGCAGTAACGGGAGGAGCACAGATACGCAGTATTTT; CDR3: CASSNGRSTDTQYF
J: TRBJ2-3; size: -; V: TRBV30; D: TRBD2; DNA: TGTGCCTGGAATCTAGCGGGAGCTCCAGATACGCAGTATTTT; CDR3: CAWNLAGAPDTQYF
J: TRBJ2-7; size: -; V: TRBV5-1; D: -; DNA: TGCGCCAGCAGCTCGGACAGCACTTCGACCTACGAGCAGTACTTC; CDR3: CASSSDSTSTYEQYF
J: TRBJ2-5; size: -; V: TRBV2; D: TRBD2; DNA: TGTGCCAGCAGGGGCCACCGGACTAGCGGGACCTCCCAAGAGACCCAGTACTTC; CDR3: CASRGHRTSGTSQETQYF
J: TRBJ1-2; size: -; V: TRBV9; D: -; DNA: TGTGCCAGCAGCGTAGGGGAGGAACTCTATGGCTACACCTTC; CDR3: CASSVGEELYGYTF
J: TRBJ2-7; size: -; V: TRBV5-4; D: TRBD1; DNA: TGTGCCAGCAGCACCGCCCGGGACAGGGTCGGCGAGCAGTACTTC; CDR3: CASSTARDRVGEQYF
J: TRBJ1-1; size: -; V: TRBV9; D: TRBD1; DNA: TGTGCCAGCACCCGGACAGGAATTCTATCGGAAGCTTCCTTT; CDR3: CASTRTGILSEASF